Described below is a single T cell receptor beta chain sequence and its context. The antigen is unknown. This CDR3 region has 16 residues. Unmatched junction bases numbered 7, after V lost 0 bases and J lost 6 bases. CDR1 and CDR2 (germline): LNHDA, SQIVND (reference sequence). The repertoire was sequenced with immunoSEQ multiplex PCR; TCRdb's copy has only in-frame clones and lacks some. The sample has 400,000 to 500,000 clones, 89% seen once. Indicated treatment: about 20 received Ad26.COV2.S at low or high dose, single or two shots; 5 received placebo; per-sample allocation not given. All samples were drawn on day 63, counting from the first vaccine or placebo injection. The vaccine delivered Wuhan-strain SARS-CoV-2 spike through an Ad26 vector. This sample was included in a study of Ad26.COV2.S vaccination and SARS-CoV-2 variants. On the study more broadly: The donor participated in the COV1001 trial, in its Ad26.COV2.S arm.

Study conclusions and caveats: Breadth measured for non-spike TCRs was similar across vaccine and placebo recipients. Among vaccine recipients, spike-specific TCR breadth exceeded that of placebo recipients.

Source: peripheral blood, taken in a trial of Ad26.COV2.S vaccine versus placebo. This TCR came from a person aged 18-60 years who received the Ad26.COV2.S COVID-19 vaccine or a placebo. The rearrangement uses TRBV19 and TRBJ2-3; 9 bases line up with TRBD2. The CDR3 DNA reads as TGTGCCAGTAGTATAGATGAAGCGGGGGGCATGGATACGCAGTATTTT. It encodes CASSIDEAGGMDTQYF.